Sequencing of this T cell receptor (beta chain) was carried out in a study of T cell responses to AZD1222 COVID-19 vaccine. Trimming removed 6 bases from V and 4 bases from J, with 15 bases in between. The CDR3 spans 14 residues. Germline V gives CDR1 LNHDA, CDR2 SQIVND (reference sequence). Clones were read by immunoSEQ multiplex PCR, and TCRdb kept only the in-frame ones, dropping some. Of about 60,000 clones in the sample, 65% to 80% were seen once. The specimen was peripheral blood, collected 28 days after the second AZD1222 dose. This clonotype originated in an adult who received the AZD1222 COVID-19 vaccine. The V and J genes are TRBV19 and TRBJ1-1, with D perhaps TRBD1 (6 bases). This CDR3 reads CASSTVGGGTEAFF. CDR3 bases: TGTGCCAGTAGCACAGTAGGGGGAGGCACTGAAGCTTTCTTT.